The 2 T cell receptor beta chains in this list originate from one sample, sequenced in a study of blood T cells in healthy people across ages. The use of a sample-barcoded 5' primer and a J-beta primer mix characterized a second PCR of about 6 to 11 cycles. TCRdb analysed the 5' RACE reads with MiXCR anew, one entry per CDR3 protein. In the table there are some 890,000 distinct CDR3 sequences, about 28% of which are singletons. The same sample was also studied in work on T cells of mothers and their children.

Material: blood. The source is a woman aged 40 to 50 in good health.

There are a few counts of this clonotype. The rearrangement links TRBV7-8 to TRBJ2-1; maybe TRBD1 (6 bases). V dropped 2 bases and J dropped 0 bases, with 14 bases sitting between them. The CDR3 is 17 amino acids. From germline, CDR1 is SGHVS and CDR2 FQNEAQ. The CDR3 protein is CASSLIGDTSSYNEQFF. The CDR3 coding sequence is TGTGCCAGCAGCTTAATAGGGGACACGAGCTCCTACAATGAGCAGTTCTTC.

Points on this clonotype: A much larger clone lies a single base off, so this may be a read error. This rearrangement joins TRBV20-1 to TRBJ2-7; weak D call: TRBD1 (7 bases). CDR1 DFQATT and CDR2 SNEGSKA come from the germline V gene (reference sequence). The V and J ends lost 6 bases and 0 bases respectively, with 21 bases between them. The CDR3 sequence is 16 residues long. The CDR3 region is CSAPSPRQGLSYEQYF. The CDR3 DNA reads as TGCAGTGCCCCGAGTCCGAGACAGGGACTCTCCTACGAGCAGTACTTC.